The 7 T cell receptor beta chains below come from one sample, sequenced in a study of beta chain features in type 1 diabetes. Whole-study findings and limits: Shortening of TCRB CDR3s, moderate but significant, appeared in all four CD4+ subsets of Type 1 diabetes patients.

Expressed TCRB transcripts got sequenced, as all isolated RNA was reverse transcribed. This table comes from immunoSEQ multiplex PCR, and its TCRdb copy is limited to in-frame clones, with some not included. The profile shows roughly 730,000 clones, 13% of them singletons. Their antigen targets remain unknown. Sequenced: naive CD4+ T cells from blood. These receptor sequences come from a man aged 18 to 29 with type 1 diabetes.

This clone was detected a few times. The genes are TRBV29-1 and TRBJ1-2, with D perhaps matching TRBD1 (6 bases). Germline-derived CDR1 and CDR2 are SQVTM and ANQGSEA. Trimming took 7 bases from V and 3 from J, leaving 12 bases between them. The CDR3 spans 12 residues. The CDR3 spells CSAYREDYGYTF. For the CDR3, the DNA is TGCAGCGCTTACAGGGAAGACTATGGCTACACCTTC.

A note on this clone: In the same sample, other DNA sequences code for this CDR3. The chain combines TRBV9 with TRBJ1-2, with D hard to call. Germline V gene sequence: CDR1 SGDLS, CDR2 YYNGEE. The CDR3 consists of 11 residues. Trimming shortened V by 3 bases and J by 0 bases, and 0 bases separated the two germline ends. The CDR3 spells CASSANYGYTF. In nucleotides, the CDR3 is TGTGCCAGCAGCGCTAACTATGGCTACACCTTC.

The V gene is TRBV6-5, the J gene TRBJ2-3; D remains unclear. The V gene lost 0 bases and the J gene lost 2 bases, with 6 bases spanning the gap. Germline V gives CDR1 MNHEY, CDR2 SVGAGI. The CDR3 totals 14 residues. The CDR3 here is CASSYSINTDTQYF. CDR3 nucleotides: TGTGCCAGCAGTTACTCGATAAACACAGATACGCAGTATTTT.

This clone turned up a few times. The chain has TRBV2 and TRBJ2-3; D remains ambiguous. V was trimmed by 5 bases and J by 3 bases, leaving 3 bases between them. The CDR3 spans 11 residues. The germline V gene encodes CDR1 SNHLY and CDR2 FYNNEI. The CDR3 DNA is TGTGCCAGCAGTACAACAGATACGCAGTATTTT. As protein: CASSTTDTQYF.

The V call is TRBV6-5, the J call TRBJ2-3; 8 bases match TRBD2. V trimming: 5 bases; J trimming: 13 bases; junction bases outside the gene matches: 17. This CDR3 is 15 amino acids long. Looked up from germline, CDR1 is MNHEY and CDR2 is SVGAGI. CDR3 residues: CASSRGGPQSSRKYF. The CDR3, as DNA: TGTGCCAGCAGTCGCGGGGGGCCTCAGAGCTCTAGGAAGTATTTT.

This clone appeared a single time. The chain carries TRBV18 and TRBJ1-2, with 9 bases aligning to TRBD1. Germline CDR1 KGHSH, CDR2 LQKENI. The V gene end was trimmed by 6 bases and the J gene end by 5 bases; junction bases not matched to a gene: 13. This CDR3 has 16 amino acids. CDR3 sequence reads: CASSPVPGQGMYGYTF. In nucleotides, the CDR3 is TGTGCCAGCTCCCCTGTCCCGGGACAGGGAATGTATGGCTACACCTTC.

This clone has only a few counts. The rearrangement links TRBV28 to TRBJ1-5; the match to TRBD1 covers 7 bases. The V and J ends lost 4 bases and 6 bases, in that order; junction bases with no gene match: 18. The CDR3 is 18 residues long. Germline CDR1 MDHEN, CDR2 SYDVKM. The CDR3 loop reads CASSSPPGQAPRAQPQHF. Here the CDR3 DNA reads TGTGCCAGCAGTTCACCCCCAGGACAGGCGCCCCGGGCTCAGCCCCAGCATTTT.